What follows are 10 T cell receptor beta chains derived from one specimen sequenced in a study of beta chain features in type 1 diabetes (dated by TCRdb to the late 2010s). General findings and caveats noted by the study authors: A moderate but significant shortening of TCRB CDR3 length was observed in type 1 diabetes patients in all four CD4+ subsets.

Antigens of these TCRs are unknown. Library method: the immunoSEQ multiplex PCR assay. The entire isolated RNA was reverse transcribed using the High Capacity cDNA Reverse Transcription Kit, and thus expressed TCRB transcripts were sequenced. This immuneACCESS table, as held by TCRdb, lists in-frame sequences with V and J called but not all clones. Of the missing ones, under half trace to an unresolved V gene in checked studies; the others have no known cause. The sample contains tens of thousands of clones, 60% to 75% of them found a single time. Less than 2% of the sample belongs to the ten largest clones. Material for sequencing was Tregs from blood. Taken with the paper, the label for cell subset or site translates to: regulatory CD4+ T cells. The receptor source for this set is a man aged 25-45 years with type 1 diabetes. Some clones in this sample may be carry-over from other donors' samples.

This chain connects TRBV29-1 to TRBJ2-5; TRBD1 matches 9 bases. The V and J ends lost 3 bases and 6 bases, in that order; junction bases with no gene match: 5. The germline gives CDR1 SQVTM, CDR2 ANQGSEA. The CDR3 has 13 amino acids. CDR3 DNA sequence: TGCAGCGTTGAGGACAGGGGCAAAAAGACCCAGTACTTC. This translates into CSVEDRGKKTQYF.

CDR3 loop: CASSPAGGQGASYNSPLHF. The CDR3 DNA is TGTGCCAGCAGCCCCGCGGGGGGACAGGGGGCGAGCTATAATTCACCCCTCCACTTT. The J gene is TRBJ1-6, the V gene TRBV5-5; 12 bases are shared with TRBD1. CDR3 length: 19 residues. Germline assignment: CDR1 SGHKS and CDR2 YYEKEE (reference sequence). V lost 4 bases and J lost 3; bases outside the gene matches: 11.

This chain links TRBV29-1 with TRBJ1-1; D unclear. The germline gives CDR1 SQVTM, CDR2 ANQGSEA. The CDR3 contains 13 residues. Trimming left V 5 bases short and J 2 bases short, with 12 bases between. The CDR3 reads CSVSQLTNTEAFF. In DNA form, the CDR3 reads TGCAGCGTTTCCCAACTGACAAACACTGAAGCTTTCTTT.

The V gene is TRBV11-2, the J gene TRBJ2-7, with 9 bases matching TRBD1. V was clipped by 5 bases and J by 6 bases; unmatched bases: 11. Germline assignment: CDR1 SGHAT and CDR2 FQNNGV. This CDR3 comprises 15 residues. DNA for the CDR3: TGTGCCAGCAGCGAAAATCCACAGGGGGCGGCCGAGCAGTACTTC. This codes for CASSENPQGAAEQYF.

This CDR3 reads CSVDRDSHNEQFF. CDR3 sequence (DNA): TGCAGCGTTGATCGGGACAGCCACAATGAGCAGTTCTTC. This chain links TRBV29-1 with TRBJ2-1; 7 positions agree with TRBD1. With V trimmed by 3 bases and J by 5 bases, 4 bases remained unmatched. Germline V lookup: CDR1 SQVTM, CDR2 ANQGSEA. The CDR3 runs to 13 residues.

The chain is built from TRBV27 and TRBJ2-7; D might be TRBD2 (5 bases). This CDR3 has 14 amino acids. Trimming took off 7 bases at V and 0 bases at J, with 13 bases between the two ends. The V gene's germline CDR1 is MNHEY and CDR2 SMNVEV (reference sequence). Here the CDR3 DNA reads TGTGCCAGCATCCCGCGGGCGGACTCCTACGAGCAGTACTTC. It translates to CASIPRADSYEQYF.

The gene calls are TRBV5-1 and TRBJ1-1, with TRBD1 matching over 7 bases. Germline CDR1 and CDR2: SGHRS and YFSETQ. Trimming at V came to 1 base and at J to 7 bases, leaving 4 bases not matched to a gene. This CDR3 has 13 residues. CDR3 protein: CASSLSGGDEAFF. The CDR3 DNA reads as TGCGCCAGCAGCTTGTCAGGGGGAGATGAAGCTTTCTTT.

This clone has just a few counts. This chain joins TRBV9 and TRBJ2-2; D is undetermined. V lost 3 bases and J lost 6, with 3 bases in between. Germline V lookup: CDR1 SGDLS, CDR2 YYNGEE. This CDR3 has 11 amino acids. The CDR3 is CASSAAGELFF. The CDR3 nucleotides are TGTGCCAGCAGCGCAGCCGGGGAGCTGTTTTTT.

This clone turned up a few times. The rearrangement uses TRBV18 and TRBJ1-5; TRBD1 matches 7 bases. The CDR3 loop spans 15 amino acids. V lost 6 bases and J lost 7; bases outside the gene matches: 12. Germline assignment: CDR1 KGHSH and CDR2 LQKENI. CDR3 amino acids: CASSRGGQLQQPQHF. DNA for the CDR3: TGTGCCAGCTCGCGAGGGGGCCAACTACAGCAGCCCCAGCATTTT. Based on the CDR3 plus reference TRBV18 and TRBJ1-5, the full variable domain is NAGVMQNPRHLVRRRGQEARLRCSPMKGHSHVYWYRQLPEEGLKFMVYLQKENIIDESGMPKERFSAEFPKEGPSILRIQQVVRGDSAAYFCASSRGGQLQQPQHFGDGTRLSIL.

This chain connects TRBV18 to TRBJ2-3; a weak D match, TRBD2 (6 bases). Between the trimmed V and J ends, which lost 8 bases and 0 bases, there was a span of 9 bases. In germline, CDR1 is KGHSH, CDR2 LQKENI. The CDR3 is 13 amino acids. This chain's CDR3 is CASSSGSTDTQYF. In DNA form, the CDR3 reads TGTGCCAGCAGCAGCGGGAGCACAGATACGCAGTATTTT.